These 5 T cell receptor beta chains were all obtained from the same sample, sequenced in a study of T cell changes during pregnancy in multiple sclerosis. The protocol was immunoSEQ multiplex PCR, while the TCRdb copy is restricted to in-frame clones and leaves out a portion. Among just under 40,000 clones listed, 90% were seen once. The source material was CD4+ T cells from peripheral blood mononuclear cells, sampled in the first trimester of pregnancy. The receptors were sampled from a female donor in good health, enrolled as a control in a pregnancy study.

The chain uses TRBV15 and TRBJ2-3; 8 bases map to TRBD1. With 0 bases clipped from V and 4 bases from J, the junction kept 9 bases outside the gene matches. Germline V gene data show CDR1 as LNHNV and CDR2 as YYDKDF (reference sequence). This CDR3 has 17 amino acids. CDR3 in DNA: TGTGCCACCAGCAGAGATCTCAGGACAGGGATTTCAGATACGCAGTATTTT. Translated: CATSRDLRTGISDTQYF.

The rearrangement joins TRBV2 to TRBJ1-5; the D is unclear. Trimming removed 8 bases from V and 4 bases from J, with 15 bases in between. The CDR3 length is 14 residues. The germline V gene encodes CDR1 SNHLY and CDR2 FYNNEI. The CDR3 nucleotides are TGTGCCAGCGGTCTACAGCATTTAAATCAGCCCCAGCATTTT. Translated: CASGLQHLNQPQHF.

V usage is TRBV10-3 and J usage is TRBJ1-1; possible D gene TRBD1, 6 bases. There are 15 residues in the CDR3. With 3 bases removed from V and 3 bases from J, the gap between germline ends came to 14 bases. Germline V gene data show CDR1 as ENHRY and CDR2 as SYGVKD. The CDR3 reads CAISDPRTGHTEAFF. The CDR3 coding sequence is TGTGCCATCAGTGACCCACGAACAGGGCACACTGAAGCTTTCTTT.

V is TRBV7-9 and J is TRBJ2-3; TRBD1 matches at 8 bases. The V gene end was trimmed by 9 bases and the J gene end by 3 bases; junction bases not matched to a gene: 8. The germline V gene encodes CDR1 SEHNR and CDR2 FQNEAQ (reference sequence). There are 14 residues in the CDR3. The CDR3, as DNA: TGTGCCAGTAAGCCTCGGACAGGGACAGATACGCAGTATTTT. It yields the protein CASKPRTGTDTQYF.

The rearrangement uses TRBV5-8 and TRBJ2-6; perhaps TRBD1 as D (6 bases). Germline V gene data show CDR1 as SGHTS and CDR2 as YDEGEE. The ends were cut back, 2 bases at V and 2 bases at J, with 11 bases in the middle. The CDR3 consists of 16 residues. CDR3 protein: CASSLQGRTGANVLTF. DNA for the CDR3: TGTGCCAGCAGCTTACAGGGAAGGACTGGGGCCAACGTCCTGACTTTC.